Described below is a single T cell receptor (beta chain) sequence and its context. This entry comes from a study of T cell changes during pregnancy in multiple sclerosis. Repertoires were generated with immunoSEQ multiplex PCR, while TCRdb's copy carries only in-frame clones and drops some. Among 45,000 or so clones listed, around nine tenths were seen once. This specimen was peripheral blood, taken in the first trimester of pregnancy. The TCR comes from a female donor with multiple sclerosis, enrolled in a pregnancy study.

CDR3 region: CASSGRGNTYEQYF. The CDR3 DNA reads as TGTGCCAGCAGTGGGCGGGGGAATACCTACGAGCAGTACTTC. The chain uses TRBV6-1 and TRBJ2-7; 7 positions match TRBD2. The CDR3 is made up of 14 amino acids. V shed 4 bases, J shed 2 bases, and the junction held 5 bases outside the gene matches. Germline CDR1 MNHNS, CDR2 SASEGT.